Sequencing of this T cell receptor beta chain was carried out in a study of CD8 T cells in Susac syndrome. A quantity of roughly 0.5 to 1 ug RNA underwent reverse transcription using random hexamers. It was immunoSEQ multiplex PCR that amplified TCR beta CDR3 across 54 Vbeta and 13 Jbeta. MiXCR, run by TCRdb on the immunoSEQ multiplex PCR reads, gives a single entry per CDR3 protein. The table lists more than 95,000 distinct CDR3 sequences, 93% of them singletons. This clonotype was seen just once. The V gene lost 0 bases and the J gene lost 0 bases, with 14 bases spanning the gap. Per germline, CDR1 KGHDR and CDR2 SFDVKD. The CDR3 contains 17 residues.

Sequencing was carried out using CD8+ T cells from PBMCs. The chain combines TRBV24-1 with TRBJ2-7; no reliable D call. The sequence came from a human donor with multiple sclerosis. CDR3 loop: CATSDLPLLLSSYEQYV. The CDR3 DNA sequence: TGTGCCACCAGTGATTTGCCTCTCCTGCTTAGCTCCTACGAGCAGTACGTC.